A single sample is the source of the 21 T cell receptor beta chains below, sequenced in a study of blood T cell repertoires in COVID-19 (dated by TCRdb to 2018 to 2021). The library was generated by the immunoSEQ multiplex PCR assay. In TCRdb, the immuneACCESS table is reduced to in-frame sequences with V and J assigned. These tables do not hold every clone; where another copy was compared, an unresolved V gene accounts for under half, and the others remain unexplained. The sample contains 75,000 to 100,000 clones, 70% to 90% of them found a single time. The ten largest clonotypes hold around 10% of the sample. Input material: peripheral blood. The receptors shown here come from a human donor in a cohort sampled during active COVID-19.

J is TRBJ1-5 and V is TRBV6-2 or TRBV6-3; D may be TRBD1 (5 bases). This CDR3 region has 15 residues. Germline assignment: CDR1 MNHEY and CDR2 SVGEGT. The germline V and J ends were trimmed by 6 bases and 7 bases, with 19 bases remaining between them. The CDR3 region is CASSQNPRVEQPQHF. In DNA form, the CDR3 reads TGTGCCAGCAGCCAAAACCCCAGGGTGGAACAGCCCCAGCATTTT.

The chain links TRBV29-1 to TRBJ2-3, with 9 bases identical to TRBD1. V gave up 4 bases and J gave up 0 bases; unmatched junction bases: 5. CDR3 length equals 15 residues. The germline gives CDR1 SQVTM, CDR2 ANQGSEA. The CDR3 is CSVVGGTGSTDTQYF. The CDR3 region has the DNA TGCAGCGTTGTAGGGGGGACAGGGAGCACAGATACGCAGTATTTT.

The chain joins TRBV28 to TRBJ1-2; D perhaps matches TRBD1 (6 bases). Germline values: CDR1 MDHEN, CDR2 SYDVKM. Trimming stripped 3 bases from V and 8 bases from J, with 13 bases between. CDR3 size: 13 residues. The CDR3: CASSLGRGRGYTF. The CDR3 DNA sequence: TGTGCCAGCAGTTTGGGCAGGGGAAGGGGCTACACCTTC.

The chain combines TRBV5-1 with TRBJ2-5; 8 bases are shared with TRBD1. Unmatched junction bases numbered 7, after V lost 2 bases and J lost 4 bases. CDR3 length equals 15 residues. Per the germline V gene, CDR1 is SGHRS and CDR2 is YFSETQ. The chain's CDR3 is CASSFSGQGGETQYF. The CDR3 nucleotides read TGCGCCAGCAGCTTTAGCGGACAGGGCGGAGAGACCCAGTACTTC.

The rearrangement uses TRBV2 and TRBJ2-7, with 7 bases lining up with TRBD2. Germline CDR1 reads SNHLY; CDR2 reads FYNNEI. CDR3 length: 14 amino acids. Trimming took 6 bases from V and 2 from J; bases not matched to a gene: 7. The CDR3 region has the DNA TGTGCCAGCAGGCCCGGACTAGTTGCCTACGAGCAGTACTTC. As protein: CASRPGLVAYEQYF.

This chain connects TRBV6-5 to TRBJ2-1; TRBD2 agrees at 7 bases. This CDR3 is built from 12 residues. J gave up 4 bases and V 11 bases, and 5 bases lay outside the gene matches. From germline, CDR1 is MNHEY and CDR2 SVGAGI. The CDR3 loop reads CAAGGGYNEQFF. In DNA form, the CDR3 reads TGTGCCGCCGGGGGAGGGTACAATGAGCAGTTCTTC.

This clone came up a few times. The gene calls are TRBV7-6 and TRBJ1-1; tentative D call: TRBD1 (5 bases). The V end lost 1 base, the J end lost 5 bases, and 8 bases lay between the germline ends. The CDR3 length is 13 residues. The germline gives CDR1 SGHVS, CDR2 FNYEAQ. Written as DNA, the CDR3 is TGTGCCAGCAGCTTAGACGGGGGAACTGAAGCTTTCTTT. Translated, it gives CASSLDGGTEAFF.

The chain has TRBV5-4 and TRBJ2-6; 7 bases map to TRBD1. From germline, CDR1 is SGHNT and CDR2 YYREEE (reference sequence). The junction had 8 bases not matched to a gene; V was cut back by 4 bases and J by 4 bases. The CDR3 has 16 residues. CDR3 loop: CASSGEGARGANVLTF. CDR3 nucleotides: TGTGCCAGCAGCGGCGAGGGGGCTAGGGGGGCCAACGTCCTGACTTTC.

V is TRBV2 and J is TRBJ2-7; no reliable D call. The CDR3 has 14 amino acids. The V and J ends lost 0 bases and 1 base respectively, with 7 bases between them. Per germline, CDR1 SNHLY and CDR2 FYNNEI. The CDR3 here is CASSEAPQSYEQYF. The DNA for the CDR3 is TGTGCCAGCAGTGAAGCGCCACAATCCTACGAGCAGTACTTC.

This clone was detected only once. V and J are TRBV28 and TRBJ1-2; D remains ambiguous. V gave up 5 bases and J gave up 8 bases, with 21 bases separating them. CDR1 is MDHEN, CDR2 SYDVKM, per germline. The CDR3 spans 15 residues. The CDR3 reads CASSEPGRAPGGYTF. For the CDR3, the DNA is TGTGCCAGCAGTGAACCGGGGAGAGCTCCGGGGGGCTACACCTTC.

V usage is TRBV9 and J usage is TRBJ1-3; tentative D call: TRBD1 (6 bases). Germline V gives CDR1 SGDLS, CDR2 YYNGEE. V shed 1 base and J shed 0 bases, with 11 bases lying between them. CDR3 length: 16 residues. CDR3 sequence (DNA): TGTGCCAGCAGCGTACTAACAGGGAGCTCTGGAAACACCATATATTTT. It yields the protein CASSVLTGSSGNTIYF.

V and J are TRBV7-9 and TRBJ1-1; TRBD1 might be the D (6 bases). Germline-derived CDR1 and CDR2 are SEHNR and FQNEAQ (reference sequence). The V gene lost 8 bases and the J gene lost 2 bases, with 12 bases spanning the gap. The CDR3 sequence is 13 residues long. Written as DNA, the CDR3 is TGTGCCAGCGGGGACACCTCAAACACTGAAGCTTTCTTT. Its translation: CASGDTSNTEAFF.

The chain joins TRBV10-3 to TRBJ1-3; D unresolved. The length of the CDR3 is 14 residues. CDR1 and CDR2 from the germline V gene are ENHRY and SYGVKD. Trimming stripped 0 bases from V and 3 bases from J, with 6 bases between. CDR3 protein: CAISESEGGNTIYF. The CDR3 coding sequence is TGTGCCATCAGTGAGTCGGAGGGTGGAAACACCATATATTTT.

In its sample, this clone was seen a few times. This chain connects TRBV20-1 to TRBJ1-1, with 9 bases lining up with TRBD1. The CDR3 runs 13 residues. CDR1 and CDR2 from the germline V gene are DFQATT and SNEGSKA (reference sequence). V gave up 3 bases and J gave up 2 bases; unmatched junction bases: 1. The DNA for the CDR3 is TGCAGTGCTAGTACAGGGGGCAACACTGAAGCTTTCTTT. Translating it yields CSASTGGNTEAFF.

The chain carries TRBV18 and TRBJ1-2, with TRBD1 as a possible D gene (6 bases). CDR3 length: 14 residues. V was pared by 4 bases and J by 3 bases, with 12 bases between. The germline gives CDR1 KGHSH, CDR2 LQKENI. The CDR3 nucleotides are TGTGCCAGCTCACGAAGACAGGAGGACTATGGCTACACCTTC. It specifies CASSRRQEDYGYTF. The full variable domain, rest sourced from reference TRBV18 and TRBJ1-2, is NAGVMQNPRHLVRRRGQEARLRCSPMKGHSHVYWYRQLPEEGLKFMVYLQKENIIDESGMPKERFSAEFPKEGPSILRIQQVVRGDSAAYFCASSRRQEDYGYTFGSGTRLTVV.

The V call is TRBV10-3, the J call TRBJ1-4; D is ambiguous. CDR3 length: 14 residues. V was shortened by 0 bases and J by 8 bases, with 10 bases between the two germline ends. Looked up from germline, CDR1 is ENHRY and CDR2 is SYGVKD. CDR3 residues: CAISESWAEEKLFF. For the CDR3, the DNA is TGTGCCATCAGTGAGTCCTGGGCCGAGGAAAAACTGTTTTTT.

V usage is TRBV2 and J usage is TRBJ1-4; D is perhaps TRBD1 (5 bases). Trimming shortened V by 7 bases and J by 2 bases, and 11 bases separated the two germline ends. Germline values: CDR1 SNHLY, CDR2 FYNNEI. The CDR3 covers 14 residues. CDR3 DNA sequence: TGTGCCAGCACCAGGGAGGGCACTAATGAAAAACTGTTTTTT. Translating it yields CASTREGTNEKLFF.

The chain couples TRBV3-1 (or the pseudogene TRBV3-2) to TRBJ2-1, with TRBD2 identical over 11 bases. CDR3 size: 16 residues. The J segment lost 6 bases and the V segment lost 6 bases, leaving 10 bases of the junction unmatched. The germline gives CDR1 LGHDT, CDR2 YNNKEL (reference sequence). The CDR3 DNA follows: TGTGCCAGCAGTCGAGCCGGGACTAGCGGAACCAATGAGCAGTTCTTC. Its translation is CASSRAGTSGTNEQFF.

The chain has TRBV6-5 and TRBJ2-1; D possibly corresponds to TRBD2 (5 bases). Trimming took 7 bases from V and 8 from J, leaving 18 bases between them. This CDR3 contains 14 residues. The V gene's germline CDR1 is MNHEY and CDR2 SVGAGI. CDR3 DNA: TGTGCCAGCACCCCTTTTCGGGGAAACCATGAGCAGTTCTTC. Translating gives CASTPFRGNHEQFF.

This clone was counted only a few times. V usage is TRBV2 and J usage is TRBJ1-5; 11 nucleotides agree with TRBD1. The V gene's germline CDR1 is SNHLY and CDR2 FYNNEI. The length of the CDR3 is 15 residues. Trimming took 5 bases from V and 7 from J; bases not matched to a gene: 7. CDR3 protein: CASSPGTGGFQPQHF. The DNA for the CDR3 is TGTGCCAGCAGTCCTGGGACAGGGGGATTCCAGCCCCAGCATTTT.

In the case of this clone: This sample includes further DNA sequences coding for the same CDR3. V gene TRBV5-1 combines with J gene TRBJ2-2; 8 nucleotides match TRBD1. The trim removed 2 bases at V and 0 bases at J, leaving 3 bases unmatched. This CDR3 spans 16 amino acids. The V gene's germline CDR1 is SGHRS and CDR2 YFSETQ. CDR3 region: CASSLRTGSNTGELFF. In DNA form, the CDR3 reads TGCGCCAGCAGCTTAAGGACAGGGTCGAACACCGGGGAGCTGTTTTTT.